Below, 7 T cell receptor beta chains from the same sample are listed, as sequenced in a study of B cell selection in AIRE deficiency. CD4+CD127+ cells were sorted as the conventional CD4 T cells. TCRdb's copy holds only in-frame clones and misses some; the assay was immunoSEQ multiplex PCR. The repertoire has around 20,000 clones, 97% of them found once; the top ten carry roughly 0.29%. The source material was conventional CD4+ T cells sorted from PBMCs. The receptors stem from a human donor with AIRE deficiency.

The chain joins TRBV29-1 to TRBJ2-5, with TRBD1 matching over 7 bases. The length of the CDR3 is 12 residues. The germline V gene has CDR1 SQVTM and CDR2 ANQGSEA. V lost 7 bases, J lost 8 bases, and 10 bases stayed unmatched. The CDR3 DNA reads as TGCAGCGCAACGGGACAGATCACAACCCAGTACTTC. Translation gives CSATGQITTQYF.

This clone is a singleton in its sample. This chain joins TRBV7-3 and TRBJ1-1; D perhaps matches TRBD1 (5 bases). Trimming removed 5 bases from V and 5 bases from J, with 18 bases in between. This CDR3 spans 15 amino acids. The germline V gene has CDR1 SGHTA and CDR2 FQGTGA. For the CDR3, the DNA is TGTGCCAGCAGCCCCCCGGGGCAGGGACTAACTGAAGCTTTCTTT. Protein: CASSPPGQGLTEAFF.

This chain links TRBV5-4 with TRBJ2-1; 7 nucleotides match TRBD2. This CDR3 has 15 residues. Germline CDR1 is SGHNT and CDR2 is YYREEE (reference sequence). After removal of 0 bases from V and 2 bases from J, the junction contained 2 bases not matched to a gene. CDR3 DNA: TGTGCCAGCAGCTTGGGGGGGGGTCCCTACAATGAGCAGTTCTTC. It is translated as CASSLGGGPYNEQFF.

The chain employs TRBV5-6 and TRBJ1-5; 7 bases are a match to TRBD1. Germline V gene sequence: CDR1 SGHDT, CDR2 YYEEEE. Trimming removed 5 bases from V and 1 base from J; junction bases left unmatched: 9. CDR3 size: 16 residues. The CDR3 protein is CASRAYRGRSNQPQHF. The CDR3 DNA sequence: TGTGCCAGCAGAGCATACAGGGGTAGGAGCAATCAGCCCCAGCATTTT.

The rearrangement joins TRBV4-1 to TRBJ2-4; 12 nucleotides align to TRBD2. CDR3 length: 18 residues. V lost 1 base to trimming and J lost 2 bases; unmatched junction nucleotides: 6. CDR1 and CDR2 (germline): MGHRA, YSYEKL. CDR3 amino acids: CASSQGLAGGISKNIQYF. DNA for the CDR3: TGCGCCAGCAGCCAAGGTCTAGCGGGAGGGATTTCCAAAAACATTCAGTACTTC.

This clone was detected only once. The chain uses TRBV19 and TRBJ1-2, with 7 positions matching TRBD1. J lost 5 bases, V lost 3 bases, and 9 bases had no gene match. Germline-derived CDR1 and CDR2 are LNHDA and SQIVND (reference sequence). CDR3 size: 15 residues. The CDR3 sequence: CASSIRQGGRYGYTF. CDR3 DNA: TGTGCCAGTAGTATCAGACAGGGTGGGAGGTATGGCTACACCTTC. Looking up the rest from reference TRBV19 and TRBJ1-2 gives the full variable domain: DGGITQSPKYLFRKEGQNVTLSCEQNLNHDAMYWYRQDPGQGLRLIYYSQIVNDFQKGDIAEGYSVSREKKESFPLTVTSAQKNPTAFYLCASSIRQGGRYGYTFGSGTRLTVV.

The V gene is TRBV10-3, the J gene TRBJ1-5; D gene uncertain. Trimming removed 0 bases from V and 3 bases from J, with 3 bases in between. Germline CDR1 is ENHRY and CDR2 is SYGVKD. The CDR3 consists of 13 residues. CDR3 amino acids: CAISESLNQPQHF. The DNA of the CDR3 is TGTGCCATCAGTGAGTCTCTCAATCAGCCCCAGCATTTT.